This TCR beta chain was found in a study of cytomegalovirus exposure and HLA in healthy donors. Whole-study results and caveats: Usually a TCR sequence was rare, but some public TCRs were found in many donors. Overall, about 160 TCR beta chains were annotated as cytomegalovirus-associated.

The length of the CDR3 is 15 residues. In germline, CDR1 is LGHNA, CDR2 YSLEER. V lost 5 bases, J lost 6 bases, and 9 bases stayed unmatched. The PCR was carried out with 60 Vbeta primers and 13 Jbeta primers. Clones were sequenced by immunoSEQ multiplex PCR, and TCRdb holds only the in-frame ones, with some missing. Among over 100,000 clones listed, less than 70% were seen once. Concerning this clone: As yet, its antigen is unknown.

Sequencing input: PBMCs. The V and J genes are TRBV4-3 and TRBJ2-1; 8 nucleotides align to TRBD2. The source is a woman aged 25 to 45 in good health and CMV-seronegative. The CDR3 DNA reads TGCGCCAGCAGCTCTCAGCGGGAGTTACTCAATGAGCAGTTCTTC. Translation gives CASSSQRELLNEQFF.